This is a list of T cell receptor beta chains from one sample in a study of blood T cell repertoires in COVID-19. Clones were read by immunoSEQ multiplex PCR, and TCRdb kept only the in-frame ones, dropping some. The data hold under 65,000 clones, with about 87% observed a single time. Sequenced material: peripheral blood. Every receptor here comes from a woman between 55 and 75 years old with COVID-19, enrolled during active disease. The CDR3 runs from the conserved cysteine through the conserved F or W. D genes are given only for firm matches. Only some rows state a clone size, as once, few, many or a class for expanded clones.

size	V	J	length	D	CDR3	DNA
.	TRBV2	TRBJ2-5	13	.	CASSERSSQTQYF	TGTGCCAGCAGTGAGCGGTCTTCCCAGACCCAGTACTTC
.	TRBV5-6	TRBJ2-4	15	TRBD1	CASSWNRGDKNIQYF	TGTGCCAGCAGCTGGAACAGGGGGGACAAAAACATTCAGTACTTC
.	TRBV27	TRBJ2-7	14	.	CASSLQGFGYEQYF	TGTGCCAGCAGTTTACAGGGTTTTGGTTACGAGCAGTACTTC
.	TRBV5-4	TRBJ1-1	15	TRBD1	CASSLVGQKNTEAFF	TGTGCCAGCAGCTTGGTGGGACAGAAGAACACTGAAGCTTTCTTT
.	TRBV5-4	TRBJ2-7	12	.	CASSFSSYEQYF	TGTGCCAGCAGCTTCAGCTCCTACGAGCAGTACTTC
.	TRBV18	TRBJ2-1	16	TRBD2	CASSPIELAGGSEQFF	TGTGCCAGCTCACCTATAGAACTAGCGGGAGGGAGTGAGCAGTTCTTC
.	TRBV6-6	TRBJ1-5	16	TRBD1	CASSPGTGGHNQPQHF	TGTGCCAGCAGCCCCGGGACAGGGGGACACAATCAGCCCCAGCATTTT
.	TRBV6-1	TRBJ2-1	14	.	CASSEIAPDNEQFF	TGTGCCAGCAGTGAGATAGCCCCCGACAATGAGCAGTTCTTC
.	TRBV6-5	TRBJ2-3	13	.	CASSKPSTDTQYF	TGTGCCAGCAGTAAGCCCAGCACAGATACGCAGTATTTT
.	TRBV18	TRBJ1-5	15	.	CASSPSRGVGPEQHF	TGTGCCAGCTCACCATCCAGGGGCGTGGGTCCCGAACAGCATTTT
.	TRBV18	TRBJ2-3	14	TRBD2	CASSALREKDTQYF	TGTGCCAGCTCCGCACTGCGGGAGAAAGATACGCAGTATTTT
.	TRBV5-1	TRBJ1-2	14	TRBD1	CASSPDRGNYGYTF	TGCGCCAGCAGCCCGGACAGGGGCAACTATGGCTACACCTTC
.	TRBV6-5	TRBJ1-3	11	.	CASFEGYTIYF	TGTGCCAGTTTTGAGGGATACACCATATATTTT
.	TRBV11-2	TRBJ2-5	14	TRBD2	CASTPPGGQETQYF	TGTGCCAGCACCCCCCCGGGGGGCCAAGAGACCCAGTACTTC
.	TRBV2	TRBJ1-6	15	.	CASSGRSSYNSPLHF	TGTGCCAGCAGTGGGAGAAGCTCCTATAATTCACCCCTCCACTTT
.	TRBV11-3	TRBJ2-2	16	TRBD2	CASSLALAGYTGELFF	TGTGCCAGCAGCTTAGCACTAGCGGGGTACACCGGGGAGCTGTTTTTT
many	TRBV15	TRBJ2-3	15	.	CATSRDQAGADTQYF	TGTGCCACCAGCAGAGATCAGGCGGGCGCAGATACGCAGTATTTT
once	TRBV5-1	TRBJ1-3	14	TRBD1	CASSRTGTGNTIYF	TGCGCCAGCAGCAGGACAGGGACTGGAAACACCATATATTTT
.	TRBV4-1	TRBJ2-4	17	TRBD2	CASSQGPGLAEKNIQYF	TGCGCCAGCAGCCAAGGCCCGGGACTAGCGGAAAAAAACATTCAGTACTTC
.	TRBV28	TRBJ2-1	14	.	CASSLVGQLNEQFF	TGTGCCAGCAGTTTAGTTGGACAGCTAAATGAGCAGTTCTTC
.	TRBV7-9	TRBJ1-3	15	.	CASSIQGGSGNTIYF	TGTGCCAGCAGCATCCAAGGGGGTTCCGGAAACACCATATATTTT
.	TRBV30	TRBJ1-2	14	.	CATQSFETVDGYTF	TGTGCCACCCAAAGCTTTGAAACTGTGGATGGCTACACCTTC